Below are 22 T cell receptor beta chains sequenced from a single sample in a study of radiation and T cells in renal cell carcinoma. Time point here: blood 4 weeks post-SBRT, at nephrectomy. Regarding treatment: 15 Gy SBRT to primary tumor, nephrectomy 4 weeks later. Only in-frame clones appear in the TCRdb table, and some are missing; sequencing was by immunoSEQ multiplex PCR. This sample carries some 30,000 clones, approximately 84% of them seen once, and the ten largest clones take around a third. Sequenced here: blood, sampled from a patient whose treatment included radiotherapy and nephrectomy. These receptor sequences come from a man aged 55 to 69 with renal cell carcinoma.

The CDR3 here is CASSRTGTGSYEQYF. The CDR3 region has the DNA TGTGCCAGCAGTCGAACCGGGACAGGGTCCTACGAGCAGTACTTC. The rearrangement links TRBV6-5 to TRBJ2-5, with 9 bases that match TRBD1. The J call may be mistaken, given a closer DNA end match to TRBJ2-7. Germline V gene sequence: CDR1 MNHEY, CDR2 SVGAGI. The length of the CDR3 is 15 residues.

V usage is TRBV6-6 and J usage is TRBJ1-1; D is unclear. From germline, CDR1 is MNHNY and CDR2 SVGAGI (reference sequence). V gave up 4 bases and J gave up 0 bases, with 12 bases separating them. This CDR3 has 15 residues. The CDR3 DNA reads TGTGCCAGCAGTTCAAACGGTCTAATGAACACTGAAGCTTTCTTT. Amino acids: CASSSNGLMNTEAFF.

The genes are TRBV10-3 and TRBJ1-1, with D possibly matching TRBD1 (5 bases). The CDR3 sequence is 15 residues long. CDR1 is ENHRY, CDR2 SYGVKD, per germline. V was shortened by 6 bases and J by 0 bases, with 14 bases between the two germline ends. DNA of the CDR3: TGTGCCATCAGCGCTTTTGGGGGAATGAACACTGAAGCTTTCTTT. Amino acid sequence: CAISAFGGMNTEAFF.

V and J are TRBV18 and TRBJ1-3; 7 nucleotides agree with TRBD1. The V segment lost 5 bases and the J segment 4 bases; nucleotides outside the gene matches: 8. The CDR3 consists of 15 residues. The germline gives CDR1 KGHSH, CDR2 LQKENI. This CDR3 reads CASSSEQGNGNTIYF. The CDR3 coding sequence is TGTGCCAGCTCATCCGAACAGGGGAACGGAAACACCATATATTTT.

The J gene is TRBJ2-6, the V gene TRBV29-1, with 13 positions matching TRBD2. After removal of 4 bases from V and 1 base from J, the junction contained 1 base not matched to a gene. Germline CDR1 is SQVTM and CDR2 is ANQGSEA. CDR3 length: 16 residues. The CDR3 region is CSVALAGGSGANVLTF. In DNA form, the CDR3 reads TGCAGCGTTGCACTAGCGGGAGGGTCTGGGGCCAACGTCCTGACTTTC.

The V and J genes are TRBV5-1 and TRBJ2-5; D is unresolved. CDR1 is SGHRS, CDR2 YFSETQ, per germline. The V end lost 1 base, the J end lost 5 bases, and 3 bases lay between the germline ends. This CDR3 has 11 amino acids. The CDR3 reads CASSLRETQYF. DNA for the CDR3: TGCGCCAGCAGCTTGCGGGAGACCCAGTACTTC.

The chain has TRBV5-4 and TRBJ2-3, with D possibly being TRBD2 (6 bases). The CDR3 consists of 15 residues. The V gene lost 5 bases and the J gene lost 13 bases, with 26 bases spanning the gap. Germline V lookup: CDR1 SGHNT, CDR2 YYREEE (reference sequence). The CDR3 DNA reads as TGTGCCAGCAGTATAGCGGTCGACATCTTTAGTGTTGAGTATTTT. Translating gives CASSIAVDIFSVEYF.

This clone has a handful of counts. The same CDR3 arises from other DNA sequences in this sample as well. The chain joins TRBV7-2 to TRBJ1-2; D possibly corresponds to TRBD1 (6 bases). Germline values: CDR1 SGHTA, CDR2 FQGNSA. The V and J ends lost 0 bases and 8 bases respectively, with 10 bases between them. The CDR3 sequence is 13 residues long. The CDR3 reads CASSLALRGGYTF. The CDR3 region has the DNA TGTGCCAGCAGCTTAGCGCTCAGGGGAGGCTACACCTTC.

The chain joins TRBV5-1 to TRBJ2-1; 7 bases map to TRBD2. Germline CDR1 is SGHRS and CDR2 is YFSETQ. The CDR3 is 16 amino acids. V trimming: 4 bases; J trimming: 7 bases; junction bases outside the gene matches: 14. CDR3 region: CASSVVSSGLGNEQFF. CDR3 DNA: TGCGCCAGCAGCGTTGTTTCTAGCGGTCTGGGAAATGAGCAGTTCTTC.

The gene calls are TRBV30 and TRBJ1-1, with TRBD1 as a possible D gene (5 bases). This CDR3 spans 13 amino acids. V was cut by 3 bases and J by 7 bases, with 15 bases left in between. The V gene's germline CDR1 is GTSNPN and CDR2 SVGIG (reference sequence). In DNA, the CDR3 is TGTGCCTGGAGCGGCTCGGGGGGACTTGAAGCTTTCTTT. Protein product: CAWSGSGGLEAFF.

The CDR3 DNA is TGCGCCAGCAGCTCCCGGACAGGGACGAACACCGGGGAGCTGTTTTTT. Protein product: CASSSRTGTNTGELFF. The rearrangement joins TRBV5-1 to TRBJ2-2; 8 bases map to TRBD1. This CDR3 contains 16 residues. Germline-derived CDR1 and CDR2 are SGHRS and YFSETQ. Germline trimming cut 3 bases from V and 0 bases from J; bases unmatched to any gene: 4.

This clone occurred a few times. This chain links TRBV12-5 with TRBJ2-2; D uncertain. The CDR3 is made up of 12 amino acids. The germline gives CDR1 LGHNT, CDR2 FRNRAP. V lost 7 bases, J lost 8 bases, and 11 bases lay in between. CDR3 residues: CASAFSIGELFF. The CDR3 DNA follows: TGTGCTAGTGCCTTCTCCATTGGGGAGCTGTTTTTT. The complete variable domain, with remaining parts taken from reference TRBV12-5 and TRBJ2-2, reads DARVTQTPRHKVTEMGQEVTMRCQPILGHNTVFWYRQTMMQGLELLAYFRNRAPLDDSGMPKDRFSAEMPDATLATLKIQPSEPRDSAVYFCASAFSIGELFFGEGSRLTVL.

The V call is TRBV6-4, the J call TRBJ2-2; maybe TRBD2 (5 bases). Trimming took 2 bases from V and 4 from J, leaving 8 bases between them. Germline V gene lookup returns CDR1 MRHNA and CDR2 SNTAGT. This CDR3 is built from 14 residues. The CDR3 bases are TGTGCCAGCAGTGACGATGCGGGCACCGGGGAGCTGTTTTTT. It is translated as CASSDDAGTGELFF.

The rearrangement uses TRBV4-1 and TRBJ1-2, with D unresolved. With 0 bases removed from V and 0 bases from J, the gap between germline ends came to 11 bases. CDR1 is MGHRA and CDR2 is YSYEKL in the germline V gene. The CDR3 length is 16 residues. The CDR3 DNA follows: TGCGCCAGCAGCCAAGATATTGGCAGGACTAACTATGGCTACACCTTC. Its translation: CASSQDIGRTNYGYTF.

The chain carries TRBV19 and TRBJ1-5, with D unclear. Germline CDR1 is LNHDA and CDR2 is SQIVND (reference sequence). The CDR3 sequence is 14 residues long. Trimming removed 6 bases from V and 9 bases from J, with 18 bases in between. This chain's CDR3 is CASRRDSSVAPQHF. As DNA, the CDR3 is TGTGCCAGTAGGAGAGACTCCTCTGTAGCGCCCCAGCATTTT.

DNA of the CDR3: TGTGCCAGCTCACCACTGAGGAACAATGAGCAGTTCTTC. Translating it yields CASSPLRNNEQFF. The rearrangement joins TRBV18 to TRBJ2-1; D unclear. This CDR3 is built from 13 residues. Germline V gene sequence: CDR1 KGHSH, CDR2 LQKENI. With 1 base removed from V and 5 bases from J, the gap between germline ends came to 6 bases. Using reference TRBV18 and TRBJ2-1 for the parts outside the CDR3, the full variable domain is NAGVMQNPRHLVRRRGQEARLRCSPMKGHSHVYWYRQLPEEGLKFMVYLQKENIIDESGMPKERFSAEFPKEGPSILRIQQVVRGDSAAYFCASSPLRNNEQFFGPGTRLTVL.

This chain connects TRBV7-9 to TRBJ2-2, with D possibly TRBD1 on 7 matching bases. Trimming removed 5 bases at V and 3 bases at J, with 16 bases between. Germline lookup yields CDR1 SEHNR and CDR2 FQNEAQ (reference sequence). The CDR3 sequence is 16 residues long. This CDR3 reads CASSPRDSSDTGELFF. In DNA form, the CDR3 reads TGTGCCAGCAGCCCGCGGGACAGTAGTGACACCGGGGAGCTGTTTTTT.

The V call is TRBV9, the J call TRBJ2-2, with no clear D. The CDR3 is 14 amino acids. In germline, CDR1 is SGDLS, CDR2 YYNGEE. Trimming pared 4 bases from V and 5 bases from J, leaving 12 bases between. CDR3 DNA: TGTGCCAGCAGCCCCCCAGTTGAGACCGGGGAGCTGTTTTTT. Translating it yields CASSPPVETGELFF.

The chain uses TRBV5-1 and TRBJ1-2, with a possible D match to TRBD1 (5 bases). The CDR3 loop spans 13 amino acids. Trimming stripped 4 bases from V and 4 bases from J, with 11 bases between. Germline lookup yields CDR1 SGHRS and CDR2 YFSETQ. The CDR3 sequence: CASSPRDVYGYTF. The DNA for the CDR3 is TGCGCCAGCAGCCCCAGGGACGTCTATGGCTACACCTTC.

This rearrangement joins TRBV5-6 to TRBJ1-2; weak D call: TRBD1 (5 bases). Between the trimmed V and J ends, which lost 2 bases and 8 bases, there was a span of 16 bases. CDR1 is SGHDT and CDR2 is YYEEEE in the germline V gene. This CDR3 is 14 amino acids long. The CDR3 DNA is TGTGCCAGCAGCTTCCGGGACGGGTCCCGAGGCTACACCTTC. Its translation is CASSFRDGSRGYTF.

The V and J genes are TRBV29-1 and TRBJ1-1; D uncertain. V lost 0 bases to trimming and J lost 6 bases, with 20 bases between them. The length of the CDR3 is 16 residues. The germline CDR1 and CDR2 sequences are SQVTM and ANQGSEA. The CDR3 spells CSVEDWRAGVYAEAFF. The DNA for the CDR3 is TGCAGCGTTGAAGATTGGAGGGCTGGGGTGTACGCTGAAGCTTTCTTT.

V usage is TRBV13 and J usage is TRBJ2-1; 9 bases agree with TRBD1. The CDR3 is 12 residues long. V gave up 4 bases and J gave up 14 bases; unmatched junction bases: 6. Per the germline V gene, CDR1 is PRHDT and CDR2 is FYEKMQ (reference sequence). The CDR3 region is CASSSYRQGEFF. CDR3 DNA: TGTGCCAGCAGCTCCTATAGACAGGGGGAGTTCTTC.